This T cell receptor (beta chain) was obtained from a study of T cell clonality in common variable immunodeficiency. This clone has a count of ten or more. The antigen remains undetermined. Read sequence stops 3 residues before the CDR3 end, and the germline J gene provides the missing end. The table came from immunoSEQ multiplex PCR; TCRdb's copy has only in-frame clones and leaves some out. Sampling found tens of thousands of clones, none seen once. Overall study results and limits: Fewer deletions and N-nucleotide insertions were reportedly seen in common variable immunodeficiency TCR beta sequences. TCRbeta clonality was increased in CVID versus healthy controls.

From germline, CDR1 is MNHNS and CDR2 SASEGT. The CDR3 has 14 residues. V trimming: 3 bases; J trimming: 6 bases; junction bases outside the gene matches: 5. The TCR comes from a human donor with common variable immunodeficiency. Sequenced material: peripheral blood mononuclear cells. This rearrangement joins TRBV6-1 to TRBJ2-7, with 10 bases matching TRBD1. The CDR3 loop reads CASSERQGAGEQYF. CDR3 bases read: TGTGCCAGCAGTGAGAGACAGGGGGCGGGCGAG.